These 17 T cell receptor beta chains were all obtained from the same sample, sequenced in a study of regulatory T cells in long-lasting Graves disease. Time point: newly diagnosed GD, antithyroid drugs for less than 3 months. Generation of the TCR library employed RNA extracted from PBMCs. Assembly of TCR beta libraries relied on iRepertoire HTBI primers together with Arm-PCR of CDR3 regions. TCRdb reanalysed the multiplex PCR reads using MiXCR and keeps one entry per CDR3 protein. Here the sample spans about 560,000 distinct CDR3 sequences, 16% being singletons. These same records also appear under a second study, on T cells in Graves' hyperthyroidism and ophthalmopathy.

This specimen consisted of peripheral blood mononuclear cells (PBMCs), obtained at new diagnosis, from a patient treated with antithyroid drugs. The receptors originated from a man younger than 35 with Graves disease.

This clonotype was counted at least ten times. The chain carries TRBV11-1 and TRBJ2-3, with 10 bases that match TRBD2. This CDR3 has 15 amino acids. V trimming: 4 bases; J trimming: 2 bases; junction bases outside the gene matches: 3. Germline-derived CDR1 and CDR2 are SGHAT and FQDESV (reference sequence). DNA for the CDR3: TGTGCCAGCAGCTCAACTAGCGGGATCACAGATACGCAGTATTTT. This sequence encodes CASSSTSGITDTQYF. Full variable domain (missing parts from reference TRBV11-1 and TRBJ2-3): EAEVAQSPRYKITEKSQAVAFWCDPISGHATLYWYRQILGQGPELLVQFQDESVVDDSQLPKDRFSAERLKGVDSTLKIQPAELGDSAMYLCASSSTSGITDTQYFGPGTRLTVL.

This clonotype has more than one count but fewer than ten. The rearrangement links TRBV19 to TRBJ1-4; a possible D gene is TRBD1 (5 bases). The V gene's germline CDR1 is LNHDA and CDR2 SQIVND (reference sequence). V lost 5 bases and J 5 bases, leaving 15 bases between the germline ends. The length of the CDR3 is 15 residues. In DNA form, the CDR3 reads TGTGCCAGTAGTCCCAGACAGCGACCCAATGAAAAACTGTTTTTT. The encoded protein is CASSPRQRPNEKLFF.

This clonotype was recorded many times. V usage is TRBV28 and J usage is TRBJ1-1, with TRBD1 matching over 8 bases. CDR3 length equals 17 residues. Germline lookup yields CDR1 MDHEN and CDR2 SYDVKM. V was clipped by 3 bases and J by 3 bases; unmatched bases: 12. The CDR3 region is CASSLGLPGGADTEAFF. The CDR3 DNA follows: TGTGCCAGCAGTTTGGGCCTACCAGGGGGCGCGGACACTGAAGCTTTCTTT.

The DNA for the CDR3 is TGTGCCAGCAGCGTAGGCCCGGCAGATACGCAGTATTTT. It is translated as CASSVGPADTQYF. This chain joins TRBV9 and TRBJ2-3; D not certain. V was trimmed by 0 bases and J by 4 bases, leaving 6 bases between them. This CDR3 has 13 residues. Looked up from germline, CDR1 is SGDLS and CDR2 is YYNGEE.

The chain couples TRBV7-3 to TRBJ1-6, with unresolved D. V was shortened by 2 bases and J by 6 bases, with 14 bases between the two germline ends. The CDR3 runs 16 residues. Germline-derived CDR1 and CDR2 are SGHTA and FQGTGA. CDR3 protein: CASSLLGRDLNSPLHF. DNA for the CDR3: TGTGCCAGCAGCTTATTGGGCAGAGACCTTAATTCACCCCTCCACTTT.

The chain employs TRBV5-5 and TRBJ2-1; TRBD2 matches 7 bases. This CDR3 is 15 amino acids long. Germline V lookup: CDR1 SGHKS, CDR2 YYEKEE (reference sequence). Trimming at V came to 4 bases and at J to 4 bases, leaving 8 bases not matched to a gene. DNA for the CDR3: TGTGCCAGCAGCGCGGGGACTAATGTTTACAATGAGCAGTTCTTC. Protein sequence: CASSAGTNVYNEQFF.

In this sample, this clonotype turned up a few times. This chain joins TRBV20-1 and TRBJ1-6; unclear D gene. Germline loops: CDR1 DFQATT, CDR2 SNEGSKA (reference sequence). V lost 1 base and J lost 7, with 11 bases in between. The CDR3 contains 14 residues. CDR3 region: CSARGRTVNSPLHF. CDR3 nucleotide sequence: TGCAGTGCTAGAGGGCGGACTGTGAATTCACCCCTCCACTTT.

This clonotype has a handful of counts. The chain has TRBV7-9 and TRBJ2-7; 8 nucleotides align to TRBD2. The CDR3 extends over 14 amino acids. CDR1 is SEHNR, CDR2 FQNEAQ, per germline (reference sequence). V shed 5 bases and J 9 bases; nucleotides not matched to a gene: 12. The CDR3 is CASSAGTREAGQYF. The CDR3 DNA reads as TGTGCCAGCAGCGCCGGGACTAGAGAAGCCGGGCAGTACTTC.

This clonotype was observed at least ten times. Written as DNA, the CDR3 is TGTGCCAGCAGCTTCAAAGGGGGCACTGAAGCTTTCTTT. Encoded protein: CASSFKGGTEAFF. The chain has TRBV7-3 and TRBJ1-1, with D tentatively TRBD1 (6 bases). Per the germline V gene, CDR1 is SGHTA and CDR2 is FQGTGA. Trimming stripped 3 bases from V and 4 bases from J, with 9 bases between. CDR3 size: 13 residues.

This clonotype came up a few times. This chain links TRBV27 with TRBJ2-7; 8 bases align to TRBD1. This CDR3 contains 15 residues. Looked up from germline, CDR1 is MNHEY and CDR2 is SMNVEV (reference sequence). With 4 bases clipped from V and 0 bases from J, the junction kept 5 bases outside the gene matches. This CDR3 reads CASSSGTGSSYEQYF. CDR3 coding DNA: TGTGCCAGCAGTTCAGGGACAGGAAGCTCCTACGAGCAGTACTTC.

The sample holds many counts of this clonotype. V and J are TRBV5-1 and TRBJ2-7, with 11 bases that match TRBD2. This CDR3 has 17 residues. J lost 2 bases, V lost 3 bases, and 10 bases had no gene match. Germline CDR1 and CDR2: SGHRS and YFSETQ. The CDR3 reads CASSSFPSTSGAYEQYF. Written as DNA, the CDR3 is TGCGCCAGCAGCTCTTTCCCTTCGACTAGCGGGGCCTACGAGCAGTACTTC. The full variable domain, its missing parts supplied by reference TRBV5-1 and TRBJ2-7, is KAGVTQTPRYLIKTRGQQVTLSCSPISGHRSVSWYQQTPGQGLQFLFEYFSETQRNKGNFPGRFSGRQFSNSRSEMNVSTLELGDSALYLCASSSFPSTSGAYEQYFGPGTRLTVT.

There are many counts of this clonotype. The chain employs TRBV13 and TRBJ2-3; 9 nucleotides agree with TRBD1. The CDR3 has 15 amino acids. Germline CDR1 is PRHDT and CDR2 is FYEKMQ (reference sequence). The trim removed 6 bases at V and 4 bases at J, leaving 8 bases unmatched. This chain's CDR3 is CASRITGGESDTQYF. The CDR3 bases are TGTGCCAGCAGGATAACAGGGGGCGAATCAGATACGCAGTATTTT.

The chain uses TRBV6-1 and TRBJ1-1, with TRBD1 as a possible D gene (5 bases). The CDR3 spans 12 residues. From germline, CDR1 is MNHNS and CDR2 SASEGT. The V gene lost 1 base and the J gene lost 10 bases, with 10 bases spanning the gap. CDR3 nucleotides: TGTGCCAGCAGTGAAGGAGGGGAGGTAGCTTTCTTT. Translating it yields CASSEGGEVAFF.

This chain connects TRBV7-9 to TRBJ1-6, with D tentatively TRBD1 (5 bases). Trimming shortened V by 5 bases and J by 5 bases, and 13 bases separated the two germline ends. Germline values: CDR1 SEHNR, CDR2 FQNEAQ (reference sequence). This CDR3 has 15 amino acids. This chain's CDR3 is CASSVGTGNNSPLHF. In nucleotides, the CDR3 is TGTGCCAGCAGCGTAGGGACGGGAAATAATTCACCCCTCCACTTT. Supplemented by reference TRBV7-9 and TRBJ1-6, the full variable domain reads DTGVSQNPRHKITKRGQNVTFRCDPISEHNRLYWYRQTLGQGPEFLTYFQNEAQLEKSRLLSDRFSAERPKGSFSTLEIQRTEQGDSAMYLCASSVGTGNNSPLHFGNGTRLTVT.

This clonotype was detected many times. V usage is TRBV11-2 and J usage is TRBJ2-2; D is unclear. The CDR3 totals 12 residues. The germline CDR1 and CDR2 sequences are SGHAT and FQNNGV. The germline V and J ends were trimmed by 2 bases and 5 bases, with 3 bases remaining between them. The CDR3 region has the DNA TGTGCCAGCAGCTTACCGACCGGGGAGCTGTTTTTT. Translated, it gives CASSLPTGELFF.

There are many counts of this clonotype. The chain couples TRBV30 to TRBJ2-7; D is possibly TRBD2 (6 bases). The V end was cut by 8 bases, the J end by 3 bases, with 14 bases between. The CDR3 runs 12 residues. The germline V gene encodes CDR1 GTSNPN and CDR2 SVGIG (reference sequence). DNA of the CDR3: TGTGCCCAGATGGCGGGGCGCTACGAGCAGTACTTC. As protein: CAQMAGRYEQYF.

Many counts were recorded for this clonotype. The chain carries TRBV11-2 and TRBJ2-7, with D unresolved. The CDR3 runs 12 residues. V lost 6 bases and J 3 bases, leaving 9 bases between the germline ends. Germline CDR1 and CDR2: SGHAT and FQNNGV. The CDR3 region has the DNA TGTGCCAGCAGAATTGACGTCTACGAGCAGTACTTC. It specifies CASRIDVYEQYF.